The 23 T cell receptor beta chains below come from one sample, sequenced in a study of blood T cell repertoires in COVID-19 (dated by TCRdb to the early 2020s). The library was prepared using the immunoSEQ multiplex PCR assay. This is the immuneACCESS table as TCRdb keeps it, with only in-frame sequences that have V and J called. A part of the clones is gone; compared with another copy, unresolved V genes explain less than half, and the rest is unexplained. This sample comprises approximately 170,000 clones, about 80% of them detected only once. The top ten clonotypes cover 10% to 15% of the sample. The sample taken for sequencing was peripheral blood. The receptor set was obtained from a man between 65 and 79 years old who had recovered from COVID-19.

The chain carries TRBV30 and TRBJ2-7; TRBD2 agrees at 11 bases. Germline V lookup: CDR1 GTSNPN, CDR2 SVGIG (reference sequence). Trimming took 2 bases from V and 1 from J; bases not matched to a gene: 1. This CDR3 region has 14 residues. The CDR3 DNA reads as TGTGCCTGGAGTTCTAGCGGGGGGTCCTACGAGCAGTACTTC. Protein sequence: CAWSSSGGSYEQYF.

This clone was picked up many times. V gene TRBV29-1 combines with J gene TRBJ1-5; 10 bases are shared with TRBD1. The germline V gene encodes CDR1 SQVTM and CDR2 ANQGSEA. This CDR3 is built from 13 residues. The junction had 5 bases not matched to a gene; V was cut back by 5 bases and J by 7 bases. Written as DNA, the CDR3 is TGCAGCGTTCGGACAGGGGGTAACCAGCCCCAGCATTTT. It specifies CSVRTGGNQPQHF.

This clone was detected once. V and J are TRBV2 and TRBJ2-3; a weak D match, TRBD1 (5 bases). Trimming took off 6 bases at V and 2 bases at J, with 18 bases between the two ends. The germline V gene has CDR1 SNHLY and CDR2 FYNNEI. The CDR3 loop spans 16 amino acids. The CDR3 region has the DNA TGTGCCAGCAGCGCCCTGGGCAGGGCTTACACAGATACGCAGTATTTT. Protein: CASSALGRAYTDTQYF.

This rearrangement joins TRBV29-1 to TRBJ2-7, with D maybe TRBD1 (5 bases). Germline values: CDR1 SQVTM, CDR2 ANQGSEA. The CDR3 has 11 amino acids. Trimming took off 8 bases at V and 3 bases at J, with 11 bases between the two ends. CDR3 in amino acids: CSTRRGYEQYF. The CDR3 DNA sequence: TGCAGCACCCGAAGGGGCTACGAGCAGTACTTC.

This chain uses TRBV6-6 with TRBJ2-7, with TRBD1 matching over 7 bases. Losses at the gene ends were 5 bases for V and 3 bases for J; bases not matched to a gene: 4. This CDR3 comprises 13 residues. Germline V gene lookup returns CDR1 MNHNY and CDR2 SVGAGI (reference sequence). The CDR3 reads CASSPGQNYEQYF. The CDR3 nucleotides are TGTGCCAGCAGTCCGGGACAGAACTACGAGCAGTACTTC.

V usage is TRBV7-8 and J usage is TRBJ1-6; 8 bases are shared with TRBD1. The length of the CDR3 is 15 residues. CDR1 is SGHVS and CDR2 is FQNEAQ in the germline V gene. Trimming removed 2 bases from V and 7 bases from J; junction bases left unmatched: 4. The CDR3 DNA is TGTGCCAGCAGCTTAAGCAGGGGGCGAAATTCACCCCTCCACTTT. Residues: CASSLSRGRNSPLHF.

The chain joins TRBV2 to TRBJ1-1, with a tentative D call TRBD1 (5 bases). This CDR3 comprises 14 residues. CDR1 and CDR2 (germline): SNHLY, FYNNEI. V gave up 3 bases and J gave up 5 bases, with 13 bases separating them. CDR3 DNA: TGTGCCAGCAGTGATAGTCAGGGAGGGACTGAAGCTTTCTTT. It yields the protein CASSDSQGGTEAFF.

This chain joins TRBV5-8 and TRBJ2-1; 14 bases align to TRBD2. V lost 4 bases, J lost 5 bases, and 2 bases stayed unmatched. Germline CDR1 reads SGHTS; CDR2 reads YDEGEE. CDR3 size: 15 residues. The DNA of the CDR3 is TGTGCCAGCAGCCCGGGACTAGCGGGAGACAATGAGCAGTTCTTC. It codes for CASSPGLAGDNEQFF. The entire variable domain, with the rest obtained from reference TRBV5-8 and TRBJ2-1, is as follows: EAGVTQSPTHLIKTRGQQATLRCSPISGHTSVYWYQQALGLGLQFLLWYDEGEERNRGNFPPRFSGRQFPNYSSELNVNALELEDSALYLCASSPGLAGDNEQFFGPGTRLTVL.

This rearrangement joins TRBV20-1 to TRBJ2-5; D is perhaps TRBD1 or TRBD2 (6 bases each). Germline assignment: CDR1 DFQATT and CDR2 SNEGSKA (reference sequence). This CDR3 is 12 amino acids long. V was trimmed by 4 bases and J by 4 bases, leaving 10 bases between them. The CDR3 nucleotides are TGCAGTGCTACTGAGGGGGGAGAGACCCAGTACTTC. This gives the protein CSATEGGETQYF.

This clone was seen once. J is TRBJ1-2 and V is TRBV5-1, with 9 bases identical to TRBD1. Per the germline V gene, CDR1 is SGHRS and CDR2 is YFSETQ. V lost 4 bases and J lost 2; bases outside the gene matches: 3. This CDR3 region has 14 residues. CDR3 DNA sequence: TGCGCCAGCAGCGGAACAGGGGGCAACTATGGCTACACCTTC. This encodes CASSGTGGNYGYTF.

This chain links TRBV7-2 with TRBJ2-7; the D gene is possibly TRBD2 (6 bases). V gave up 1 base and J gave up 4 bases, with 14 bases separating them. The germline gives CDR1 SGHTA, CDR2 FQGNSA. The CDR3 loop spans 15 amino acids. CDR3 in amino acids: CASSLEISGDYEQYF. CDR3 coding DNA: TGTGCCAGCAGCTTAGAGATTAGCGGAGATTACGAGCAGTACTTC.

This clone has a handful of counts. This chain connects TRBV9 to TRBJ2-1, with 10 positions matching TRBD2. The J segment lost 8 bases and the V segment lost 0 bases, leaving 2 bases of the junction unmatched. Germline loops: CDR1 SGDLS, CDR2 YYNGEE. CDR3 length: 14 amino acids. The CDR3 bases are TGTGCCAGCAGCGTAGCTAGCGGGAGCGATGAGCAGTTCTTC. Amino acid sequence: CASSVASGSDEQFF.

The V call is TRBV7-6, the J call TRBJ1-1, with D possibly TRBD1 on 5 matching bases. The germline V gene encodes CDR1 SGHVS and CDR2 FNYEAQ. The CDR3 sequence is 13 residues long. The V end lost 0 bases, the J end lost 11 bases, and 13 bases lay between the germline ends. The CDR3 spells CASSLARGNEAFF. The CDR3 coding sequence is TGTGCCAGCAGCTTAGCCCGGGGGAATGAGGCTTTCTTT.

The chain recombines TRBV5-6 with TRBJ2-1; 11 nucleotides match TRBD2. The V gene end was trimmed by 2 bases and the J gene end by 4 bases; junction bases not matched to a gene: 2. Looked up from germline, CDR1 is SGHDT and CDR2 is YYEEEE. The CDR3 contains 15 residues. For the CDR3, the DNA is TGTGCCAGCAGCTTAGGGACTAGCGGTTACAATGAGCAGTTCTTC. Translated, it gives CASSLGTSGYNEQFF.

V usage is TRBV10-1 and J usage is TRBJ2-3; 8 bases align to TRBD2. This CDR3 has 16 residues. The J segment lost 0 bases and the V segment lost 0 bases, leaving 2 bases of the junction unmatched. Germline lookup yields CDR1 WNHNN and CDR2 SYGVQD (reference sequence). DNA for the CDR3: TGCGCCAGCAGTGAGTCGGCGGGAGGTAGCACAGATACGCAGTATTTT. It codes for CASSESAGGSTDTQYF.

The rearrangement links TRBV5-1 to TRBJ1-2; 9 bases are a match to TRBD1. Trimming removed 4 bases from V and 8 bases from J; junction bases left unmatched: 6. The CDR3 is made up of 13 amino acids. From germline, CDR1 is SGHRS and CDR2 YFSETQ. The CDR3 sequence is CASSGRTGDGYTF. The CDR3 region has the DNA TGCGCCAGCAGCGGACGGACAGGGGACGGCTACACCTTC.

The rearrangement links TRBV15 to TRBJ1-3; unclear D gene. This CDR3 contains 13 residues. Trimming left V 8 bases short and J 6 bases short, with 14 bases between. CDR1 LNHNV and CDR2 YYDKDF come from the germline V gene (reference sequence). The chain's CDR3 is CATAPERENTIYF. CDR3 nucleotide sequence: TGTGCCACCGCCCCCGAGAGAGAAAACACCATATATTTT.

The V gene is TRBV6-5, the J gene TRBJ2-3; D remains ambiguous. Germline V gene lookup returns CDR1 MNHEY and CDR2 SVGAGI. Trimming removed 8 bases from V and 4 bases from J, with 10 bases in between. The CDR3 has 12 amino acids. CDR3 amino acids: CASSLLSDTQYF. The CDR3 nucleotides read TGTGCCAGCTCGTTATTATCAGATACGCAGTATTTT.

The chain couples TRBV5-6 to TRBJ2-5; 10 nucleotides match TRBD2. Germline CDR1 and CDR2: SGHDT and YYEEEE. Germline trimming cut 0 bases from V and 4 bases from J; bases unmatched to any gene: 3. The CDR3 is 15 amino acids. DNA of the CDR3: TGTGCCAGCAGCTTGGTCCTAGCGGGAGCAGAGACCCAGTACTTC. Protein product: CASSLVLAGAETQYF.

In DNA, the CDR3 is TGTGCCAGCTTGGACAGGTCGACCTACGAGCAGTACTTC. Its translation: CASLDRSTYEQYF. This chain links TRBV27 with TRBJ2-7, with TRBD1 identical over 7 bases. This CDR3 has 13 residues. The J segment lost 2 bases and the V segment lost 8 bases, leaving 6 bases of the junction unmatched. From germline, CDR1 is MNHEY and CDR2 SMNVEV (reference sequence).

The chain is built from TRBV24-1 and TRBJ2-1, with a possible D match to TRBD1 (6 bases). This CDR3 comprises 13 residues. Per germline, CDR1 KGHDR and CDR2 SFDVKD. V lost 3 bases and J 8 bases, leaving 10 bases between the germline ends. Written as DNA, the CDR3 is TGTGCCACCAGTGATGCCAACAGGGATGAGCAGTTCTTC. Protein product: CATSDANRDEQFF.

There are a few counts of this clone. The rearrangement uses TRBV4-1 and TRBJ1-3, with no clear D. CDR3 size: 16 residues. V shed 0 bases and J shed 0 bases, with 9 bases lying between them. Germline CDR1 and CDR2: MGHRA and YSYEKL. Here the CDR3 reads CASSQDTVSSGNTIYF. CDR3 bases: TGCGCCAGCAGCCAAGATACCGTGAGCTCTGGAAACACCATATATTTT.

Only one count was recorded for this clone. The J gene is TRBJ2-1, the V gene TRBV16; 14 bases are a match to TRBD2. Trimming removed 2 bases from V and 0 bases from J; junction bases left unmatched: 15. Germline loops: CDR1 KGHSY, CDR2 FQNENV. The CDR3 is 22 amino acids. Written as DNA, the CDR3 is TGTGCCAGCAGCCAACCGGGACTAGCGGGAGTTCCTGGTCGGACCTCCTACAATGAGCAGTTCTTC. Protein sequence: CASSQPGLAGVPGRTSYNEQFF.